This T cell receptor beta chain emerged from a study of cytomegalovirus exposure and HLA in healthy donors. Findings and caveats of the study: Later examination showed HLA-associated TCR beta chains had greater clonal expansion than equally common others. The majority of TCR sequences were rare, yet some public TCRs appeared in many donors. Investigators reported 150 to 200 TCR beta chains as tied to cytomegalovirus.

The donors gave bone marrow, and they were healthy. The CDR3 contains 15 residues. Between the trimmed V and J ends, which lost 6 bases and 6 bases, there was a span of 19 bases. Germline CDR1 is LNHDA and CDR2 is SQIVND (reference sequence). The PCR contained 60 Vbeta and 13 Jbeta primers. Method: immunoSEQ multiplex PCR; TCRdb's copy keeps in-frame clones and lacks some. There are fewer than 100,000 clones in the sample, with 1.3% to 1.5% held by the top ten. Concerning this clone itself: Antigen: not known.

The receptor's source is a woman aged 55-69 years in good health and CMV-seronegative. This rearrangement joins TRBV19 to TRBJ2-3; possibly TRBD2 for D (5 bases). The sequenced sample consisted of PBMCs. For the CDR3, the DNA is TGTGCCAGTAGCTCCCGGGCCACCGGGAAGGATACGCAGTATTTT. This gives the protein CASSSRATGKDTQYF.